This T cell receptor (beta chain) is from a study of blood T cell repertoires in COVID-19. Turning to the study itself: Acute-phase and convalescent COVID-19 samples originated in the United States, Italy and Spain.

In the authors' methods: It was from reference gene primer amplification that nucleated cell counts were estimated. TCRdb keeps only in-frame clones here, not all; method: immunoSEQ multiplex PCR. The DNA gave D and trimming, while V, J and clone size come from that table. The sample records about 300,000 clones, around 82% being singletons. Germline CDR1 reads LNHDA; CDR2 reads SQIVND (reference sequence). V shed 2 bases and J shed 1 base, with 8 bases lying between them. The CDR3 has 15 amino acids. The rearrangement links TRBV19 to TRBJ2-2; D remains ambiguous. What was sequenced was peripheral blood. This TCR was recovered from a woman in her 50s with acute or convalescent COVID-19. CDR3 protein: CASSISIQNTGELFF. The CDR3 DNA reads as TGTGCCAGTAGTATATCCATACAGAACACCGGGGAGCTGTTTTTT.